A selection of T cell receptor beta chains follows, all from one sample in a study of beta chain features in type 1 diabetes. Assay: immunoSEQ multiplex PCR; the TCRdb copy retains only in-frame clones and omits some. Seen here are more than 550,000 clones, around 15% observed once, and the top ten hold less than 0.04%. The sequenced material came from naive CD4+ T cells from blood. The origin of the receptors is a man aged 18 to 35 with type 1 diabetes. Both conserved end residues are part of each CDR3. D genes are given only for firm matches. Some rows have no size entry. The others give once, few or many, or a class for an expanded clone.

v_call: TRBV30; d_call: .; j_call: TRBJ2-7; clone_size: .; cdr3_nt: TGTGCCTGGAGTGTAATCGGGAGCTACGAGCAGTACTTC; cdr3_aa: CAWSVIGSYEQYF
v_call: TRBV6-4; d_call: .; j_call: TRBJ2-1; clone_size: .; cdr3_nt: TGTGCCAGCAGTCCCCGGGACTGGGAATACAATGAGCAGTTCTTC; cdr3_aa: CASSPRDWEYNEQFF
v_call: TRBV7-2; d_call: TRBD1; j_call: TRBJ1-2; clone_size: .; cdr3_nt: TGTGCCAGCAGCACGGGACAGGGTTACTATGGCTACACCTTC; cdr3_aa: CASSTGQGYYGYTF
v_call: TRBV7-9; d_call: .; j_call: TRBJ1-2; clone_size: .; cdr3_nt: TGTGCCAGCAGCTTAGGGCAGGTCTCCTATGGCTACACCTTC; cdr3_aa: CASSLGQVSYGYTF
v_call: TRBV6-5; d_call: .; j_call: TRBJ2-2; clone_size: .; cdr3_nt: TGTGCCAGCGTCAGGTTGGACGGGGAGCTGTTTTTT; cdr3_aa: CASVRLDGELFF
v_call: TRBV7-2; d_call: .; j_call: TRBJ2-1; clone_size: few; cdr3_nt: TGTGCCAGCAGCTCGAGTGATACCATCGGCCGGGAGTTCTTC; cdr3_aa: CASSSSDTIGREFF
v_call: TRBV7-9; d_call: .; j_call: TRBJ2-6; clone_size: few; cdr3_nt: TGTGCCAGCAGCTCACCGGGGGCTGGCCGAACTGGGGCCAACGTCCTGACTTTC; cdr3_aa: CASSSPGAGRTGANVLTF
v_call: TRBV28; d_call: .; j_call: TRBJ2-7; clone_size: .; cdr3_nt: TGTGCCAGCAGCAGAAGACAGGCCTACGAGCAGTACTTC; cdr3_aa: CASSRRQAYEQYF
v_call: TRBV4-3; d_call: .; j_call: TRBJ2-6; clone_size: .; cdr3_nt: TGCGCCAGCAGCGCCGGGACTGACGTCGTCCTGACTTTC; cdr3_aa: CASSAGTDVVLTF
v_call: TRBV30; d_call: TRBD2; j_call: TRBJ2-5; clone_size: .; cdr3_nt: TGTGCCTGGAGCGGTAGCGGGAGGTCAGAGACCCAGTACTTC; cdr3_aa: CAWSGSGRSETQYF
v_call: TRBV29-1; d_call: .; j_call: TRBJ1-1; clone_size: .; cdr3_nt: TGCAGCGTTGTCCCAGGGGACACTGAAGCTTTCTTT; cdr3_aa: CSVVPGDTEAFF
v_call: TRBV9; d_call: .; j_call: TRBJ2-1; clone_size: few; cdr3_nt: TGTGCCAGCAGCGGGACGAGCTCCTACAATGAGCAGTTCTTC; cdr3_aa: CASSGTSSYNEQFF
v_call: TRBV29-1; d_call: TRBD1; j_call: TRBJ2-3; clone_size: .; cdr3_nt: TGCAGCGTCCGACAGGGAATCACAGATACGCAGTATTTT; cdr3_aa: CSVRQGITDTQYF
v_call: TRBV30; d_call: .; j_call: TRBJ1-1; clone_size: .; cdr3_nt: TGTGCCTGGAGTGCCGGGGGAGGCACTGAAGCTTTCTTT; cdr3_aa: CAWSAGGGTEAFF
v_call: TRBV28; d_call: .; j_call: TRBJ2-7; clone_size: .; cdr3_nt: TGTGCCAGCAGTTTTAAAGTATACGAGCAGTACTTC; cdr3_aa: CASSFKVYEQYF
v_call: TRBV25-1; d_call: TRBD1; j_call: TRBJ1-2; clone_size: few; cdr3_nt: TGTGCCAGCACCCCGGGACAGGGAGGTTTTGCCTATGGCTACACCTTC; cdr3_aa: CASTPGQGGFAYGYTF
v_call: TRBV28; d_call: .; j_call: TRBJ1-1; clone_size: .; cdr3_nt: TGTGCCAGCAGCCACGAGGGCCTTAACACTGAAGCTTTCTTT; cdr3_aa: CASSHEGLNTEAFF
v_call: TRBV9; d_call: .; j_call: TRBJ2-7; clone_size: .; cdr3_nt: TGTGCCAGCAGCGTAGAAGGACTTACCCCCTACGAGCAGTACTTC; cdr3_aa: CASSVEGLTPYEQYF
v_call: TRBV18; d_call: .; j_call: TRBJ2-5; clone_size: .; cdr3_nt: TGTGCCAGCTCACCCACAGGGTTGCAAGAGACCCAGTACTTC; cdr3_aa: CASSPTGLQETQYF
v_call: TRBV7-9; d_call: TRBD1; j_call: TRBJ2-4; clone_size: many; cdr3_nt: TGTGCCAGCAGCCTGGACAGGGTGAACATTCAGTACTTC; cdr3_aa: CASSLDRVNIQYF
v_call: TRBV2; d_call: .; j_call: TRBJ2-6; clone_size: few; cdr3_nt: TGTGCCAGCAGTCCAAACCCTGGGGCCAACGTCCTGACTTTC; cdr3_aa: CASSPNPGANVLTF
v_call: TRBV28; d_call: TRBD1; j_call: TRBJ2-5; clone_size: .; cdr3_nt: TGTGCCAGCATTCCTCCGGGACAGGGACGAGAGACCCAGTACTTC; cdr3_aa: CASIPPGQGRETQYF
v_call: TRBV6-1; d_call: .; j_call: TRBJ1-5; clone_size: .; cdr3_nt: TGTGCCAGCAGTGAAGCGCTTCGGGGACAAAGGAATAGGTTAAGGCAGCCCCAGCATTTT; cdr3_aa: CASSEALRGQRNRLRQPQHF
v_call: TRBV11-2; d_call: .; j_call: TRBJ2-5; clone_size: .; cdr3_nt: TGTGCCAGCAGCTTAGGATGGACCACCGGGGGTGAGACCCAGTACTTC; cdr3_aa: CASSLGWTTGGETQYF
v_call: TRBV30; d_call: TRBD2; j_call: TRBJ2-1; clone_size: .; cdr3_nt: TGTGCCTGGAGAGGCGGGGGGAACTACAATGAGCAGTTCTTC; cdr3_aa: CAWRGGGNYNEQFF
v_call: TRBV18; d_call: .; j_call: TRBJ2-3; clone_size: few; cdr3_nt: TGTGCCAGCTCACCAAGTAGCCCGGAGCCGGGTACGCAGTATTTT; cdr3_aa: CASSPSSPEPGTQYF
v_call: TRBV30; d_call: .; j_call: TRBJ1-6; clone_size: few; cdr3_nt: TGTGCCTGGTCTTGGGGAGGGAGCTCCTATAATTCACCCCTCCACTTT; cdr3_aa: CAWSWGGSSYNSPLHF
v_call: TRBV7-2; d_call: .; j_call: TRBJ2-1; clone_size: few; cdr3_nt: TGTGCCAGCAGCTTTCAAATCCTGAGCTCCTACAATGAGCAGTTCTTC; cdr3_aa: CASSFQILSSYNEQFF
v_call: TRBV7-8; d_call: .; j_call: TRBJ2-1; clone_size: .; cdr3_nt: TGTGCCAGCAGCTCTGGGACGTCGGGCTACAATGAGCAGTTCTTC; cdr3_aa: CASSSGTSGYNEQFF
v_call: TRBV14; d_call: .; j_call: TRBJ2-5; clone_size: .; cdr3_nt: TGTGCCAGCAGCCAACAGGGTGGGAGAGAGACCCAGTACTTC; cdr3_aa: CASSQQGGRETQYF
v_call: TRBV10-1; d_call: TRBD2; j_call: TRBJ2-1; clone_size: few; cdr3_nt: TGCGCCAGCAGTGGGACTAGCGGGAGGCAGATTTACCGGGAGCAGTTCTTC; cdr3_aa: CASSGTSGRQIYREQFF
v_call: TRBV7-2; d_call: TRBD2; j_call: TRBJ2-3; clone_size: .; cdr3_nt: TGTGCCAGCAGCTTAAGGCTAGCGGCTAGCACAGATACGCAGTATTTT; cdr3_aa: CASSLRLAASTDTQYF
v_call: TRBV29-1; d_call: .; j_call: TRBJ2-1; clone_size: few; cdr3_nt: TGCAGCGGCTGCAGGGGGACAGGGACTAGGAATGAGCAGTTCTTC; cdr3_aa: CSGCRGTGTRNEQFF
v_call: TRBV2; d_call: .; j_call: TRBJ2-3; clone_size: few; cdr3_nt: TGTGCCACCGGACAGTTTAGCACAGATACGCAGTATTTT; cdr3_aa: CATGQFSTDTQYF
v_call: TRBV5-4; d_call: .; j_call: TRBJ1-5; clone_size: .; cdr3_nt: TGTGCCAGCAGCGCGGGCCCGTCAAGCAATCAGCCCCAGCATTTT; cdr3_aa: CASSAGPSSNQPQHF
v_call: TRBV7-9; d_call: .; j_call: TRBJ2-5; clone_size: few; cdr3_nt: TGTGCCAGCAGCTTTCACGGGCTACAAGAGACCCAGTACTTC; cdr3_aa: CASSFHGLQETQYF
v_call: TRBV21-1; d_call: .; j_call: TRBJ2-7; clone_size: .; cdr3_nt: TGTGCCAGCAGCACACGACAGACCTACGAGCAGTACTTC; cdr3_aa: CASSTRQTYEQYF
v_call: TRBV29-1; d_call: .; j_call: TRBJ2-5; clone_size: few; cdr3_nt: TGCAGCGTTTTAGGGCTGGGGGGGACCCAGTACTTC; cdr3_aa: CSVLGLGGTQYF
v_call: TRBV11-2; d_call: .; j_call: TRBJ1-5; clone_size: .; cdr3_nt: TGTGCCAGCAGCCTGTCCGGGCAGCCCCAGCATTTT; cdr3_aa: CASSLSGQPQHF
v_call: TRBV13; d_call: .; j_call: TRBJ2-7; clone_size: few; cdr3_nt: TGTGCCAGCAGCTTAGGACAGCGACTCTCCGAGCAGTACTTC; cdr3_aa: CASSLGQRLSEQYF
v_call: TRBV10-3; d_call: .; j_call: TRBJ2-3; clone_size: .; cdr3_nt: TGTGCCACCCGGGGCGTAATCGCAGATACGCAGTATTTT; cdr3_aa: CATRGVIADTQYF